This entry concerns a single TCR beta chain. The data were obtained in a study of blood T cell repertoires in COVID-19. Only in-frame clones appear in the TCRdb table, and some are missing; sequencing was by immunoSEQ multiplex PCR. The sample has about 190,000 clones; 84% are singletons. This TCR derives from a woman aged 70-85 years with active or convalescent COVID-19. The sample taken for sequencing was peripheral blood.

The CDR3 coding sequence is TGCGCCAGCAGGTTTACGACAGCATCAAATGAAAAACTGTTTTTT. It translates to CASRFTTASNEKLFF. The chain couples TRBV5-1 to TRBJ1-4, with a weak D call TRBD1 (5 bases). V lost 5 bases, J lost 5 bases, and 16 bases lay in between. CDR3 length: 15 amino acids. Per the germline V gene, CDR1 is SGHRS and CDR2 is YFSETQ.